The clone carrying this T cell receptor beta chain was seen only once. Antigen specificity is unknown. This sample was included in a study of T cell responses to AZD1222 COVID-19 vaccine. Overall study results and limits: Baseline seropositivity occurred in only a handful of AZD1222 recipients.

V was clipped by 2 bases and J by 1 base, with 8 bases between them. This CDR3 contains 14 residues. Germline CDR1 and CDR2: MNHNS and SASEGT. The assay was immunoSEQ multiplex PCR, and TCRdb's table has in-frame clones only and misses some. Seen here are 120,000 to 150,000 clones, under 95% observed once, and the top ten hold approximately 3%. This chain joins TRBV6-1 and TRBJ1-1; unclear D gene. Sequencing was performed on peripheral blood, taken on day 0 of AZD1222 vaccination. The origin of this receptor is an adult in good health. The CDR3 DNA is TGTGCCAGCAGTGAAAGACCGAGGAACACTGAAGCTTTCTTT. Its translation: CASSERPRNTEAFF.